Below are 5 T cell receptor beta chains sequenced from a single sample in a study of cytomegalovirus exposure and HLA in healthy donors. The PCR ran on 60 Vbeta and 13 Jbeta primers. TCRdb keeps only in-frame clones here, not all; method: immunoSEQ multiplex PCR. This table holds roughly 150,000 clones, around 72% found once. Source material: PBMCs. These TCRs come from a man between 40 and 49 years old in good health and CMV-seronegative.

The CDR3 reads CASTSRRGNSYEQYF. CDR3 coding DNA: TGTGCCAGCACCTCCCGACGGGGGAACTCCTACGAGCAGTACTTC. The chain links TRBV5-4 to TRBJ2-7, with TRBD2 as a possible D gene (6 bases). The ends were cut back, 6 bases at V and 0 bases at J, with 16 bases in the middle. Germline V gives CDR1 SGHNT, CDR2 YYREEE (reference sequence). This CDR3 region has 15 residues.

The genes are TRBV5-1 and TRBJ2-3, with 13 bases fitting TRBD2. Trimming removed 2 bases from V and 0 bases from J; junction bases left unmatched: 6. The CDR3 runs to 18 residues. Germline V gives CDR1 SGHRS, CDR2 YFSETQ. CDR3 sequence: CASSFTSGGALSTDTQYF. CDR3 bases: TGCGCCAGCAGCTTTACTAGCGGGGGGGCTCTGAGCACAGATACGCAGTATTTT.

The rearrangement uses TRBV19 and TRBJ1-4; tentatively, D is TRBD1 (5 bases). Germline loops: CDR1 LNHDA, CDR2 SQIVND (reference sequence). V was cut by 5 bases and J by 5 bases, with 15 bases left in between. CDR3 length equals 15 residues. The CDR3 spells CASSGTLEGNEKLFF. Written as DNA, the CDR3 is TGTGCCAGTAGTGGGACGTTGGAGGGGAATGAAAAACTGTTTTTT.

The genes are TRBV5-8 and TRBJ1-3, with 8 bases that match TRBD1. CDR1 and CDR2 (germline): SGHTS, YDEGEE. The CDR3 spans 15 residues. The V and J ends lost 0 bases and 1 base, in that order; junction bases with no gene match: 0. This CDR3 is CASSLGTGSGNTIYF. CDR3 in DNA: TGTGCCAGCAGCTTGGGGACAGGGTCTGGAAACACCATATATTTT.

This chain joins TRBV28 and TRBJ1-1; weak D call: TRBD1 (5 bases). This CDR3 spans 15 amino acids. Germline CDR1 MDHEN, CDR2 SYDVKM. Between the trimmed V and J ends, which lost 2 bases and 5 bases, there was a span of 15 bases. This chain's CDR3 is CASSLMIAGPTEAFF. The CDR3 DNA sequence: TGTGCCAGCAGTTTAATGATTGCAGGGCCTACTGAAGCTTTCTTT.